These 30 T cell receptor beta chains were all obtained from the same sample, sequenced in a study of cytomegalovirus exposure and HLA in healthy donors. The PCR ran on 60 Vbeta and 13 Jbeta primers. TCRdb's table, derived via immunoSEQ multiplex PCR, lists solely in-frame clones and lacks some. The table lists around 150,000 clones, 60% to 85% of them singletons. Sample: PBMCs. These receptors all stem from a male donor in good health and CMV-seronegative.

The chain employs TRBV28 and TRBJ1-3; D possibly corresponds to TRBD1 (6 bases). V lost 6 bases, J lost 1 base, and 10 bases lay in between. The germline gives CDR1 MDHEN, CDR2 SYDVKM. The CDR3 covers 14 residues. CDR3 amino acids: CASRVQGSGNTIYF. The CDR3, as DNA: TGTGCCAGCAGGGTACAGGGTTCTGGAAACACCATATATTTT.

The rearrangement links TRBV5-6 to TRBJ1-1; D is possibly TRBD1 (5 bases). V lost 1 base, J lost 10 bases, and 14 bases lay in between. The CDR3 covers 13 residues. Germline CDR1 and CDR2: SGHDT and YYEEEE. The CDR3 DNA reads TGTGCCAGCAGCTTGATAGTCGGAGGGGCAGCTTTCTTT. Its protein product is CASSLIVGGAAFF.

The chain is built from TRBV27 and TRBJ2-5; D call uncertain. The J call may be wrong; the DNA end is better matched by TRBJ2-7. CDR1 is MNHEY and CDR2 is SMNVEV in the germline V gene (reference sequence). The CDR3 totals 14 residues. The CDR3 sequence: CASSLYAASDEQYF. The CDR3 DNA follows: TGTGCCAGCAGTTTATACGCGGCCAGCGACGAGCAGTACTTC.

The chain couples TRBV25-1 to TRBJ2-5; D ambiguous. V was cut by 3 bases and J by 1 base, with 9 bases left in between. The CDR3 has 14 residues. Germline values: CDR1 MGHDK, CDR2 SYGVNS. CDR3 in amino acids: CASSESRTQETQYF. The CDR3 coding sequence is TGTGCCAGCAGTGAGTCCAGAACCCAAGAGACCCAGTACTTC. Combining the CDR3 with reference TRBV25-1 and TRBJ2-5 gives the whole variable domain EADIYQTPRYLVIGTGKKITLECSQTMGHDKMYWYQQDPGMELHLIHYSYGVNSTEKGDLSSESTVSRIRTEHFPLTLESARPSHTSQYLCASSESRTQETQYFGPGTRLLVL.

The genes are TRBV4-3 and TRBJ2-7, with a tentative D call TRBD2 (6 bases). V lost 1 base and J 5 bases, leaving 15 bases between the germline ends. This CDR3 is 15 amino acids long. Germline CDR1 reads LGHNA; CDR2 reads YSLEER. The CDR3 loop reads CASSQAIGSPDEQYF. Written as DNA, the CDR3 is TGCGCCAGCAGCCAAGCAATCGGGAGCCCCGACGAGCAGTACTTC.

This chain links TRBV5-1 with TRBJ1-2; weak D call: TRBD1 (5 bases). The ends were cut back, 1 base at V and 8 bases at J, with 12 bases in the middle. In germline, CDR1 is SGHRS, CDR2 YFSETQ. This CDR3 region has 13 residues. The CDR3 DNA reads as TGCGCCAGCAGCTTGTCAGGGTTAGAGGGCTACACCTTC. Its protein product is CASSLSGLEGYTF.

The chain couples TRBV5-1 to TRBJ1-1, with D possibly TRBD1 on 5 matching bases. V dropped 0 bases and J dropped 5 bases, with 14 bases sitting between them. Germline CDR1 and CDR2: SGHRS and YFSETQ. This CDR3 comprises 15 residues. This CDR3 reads CASSLELQGGTEAFF. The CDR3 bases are TGCGCCAGCAGCTTGGAGTTGCAGGGTGGAACTGAAGCTTTCTTT.

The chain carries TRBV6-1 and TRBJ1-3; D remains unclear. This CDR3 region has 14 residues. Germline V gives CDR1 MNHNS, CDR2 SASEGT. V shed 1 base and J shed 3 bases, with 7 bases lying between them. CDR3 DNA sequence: TGTGCCAGCAGTGAAGTCCAGTATGGAAACACCATATATTTT. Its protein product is CASSEVQYGNTIYF.

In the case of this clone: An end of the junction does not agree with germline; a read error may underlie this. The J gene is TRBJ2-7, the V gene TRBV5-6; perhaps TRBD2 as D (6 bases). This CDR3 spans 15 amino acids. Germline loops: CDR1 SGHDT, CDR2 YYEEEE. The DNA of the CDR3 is TGTCCCAGCAGCTTCTGGGGCGCGGGATCCTACGAGCAGTACTTC. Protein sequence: CPSSFWGAGSYEQYF. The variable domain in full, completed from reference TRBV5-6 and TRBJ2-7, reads DAGVTQSPTHLIKTRGQQVTLRCSPKSGHDTVSWYQQALGQGPQFIFQYYEEEERQRGNFPDRFSGHQFPNYSSELNVNALLLGDSALYLCPSSFWGAGSYEQYFGPGTRLTVT.

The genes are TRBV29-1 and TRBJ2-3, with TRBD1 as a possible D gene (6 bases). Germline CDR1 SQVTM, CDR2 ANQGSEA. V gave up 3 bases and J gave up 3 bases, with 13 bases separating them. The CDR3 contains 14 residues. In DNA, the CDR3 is TGCAGCGTTGAGAGGGGGTTCGGGACAGATACGCAGTATTTT. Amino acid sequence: CSVERGFGTDTQYF.

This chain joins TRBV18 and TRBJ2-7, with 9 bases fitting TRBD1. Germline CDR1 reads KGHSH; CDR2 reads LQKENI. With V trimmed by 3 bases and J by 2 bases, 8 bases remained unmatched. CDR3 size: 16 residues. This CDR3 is CASSPRGQGSAYEQYF. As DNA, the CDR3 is TGTGCCAGCTCACCGAGGGGACAGGGAAGTGCCTACGAGCAGTACTTC.

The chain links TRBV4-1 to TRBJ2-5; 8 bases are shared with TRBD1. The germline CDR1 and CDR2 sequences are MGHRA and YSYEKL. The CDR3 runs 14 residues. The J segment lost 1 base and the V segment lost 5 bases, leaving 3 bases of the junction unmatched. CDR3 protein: CASSYGQGQETQYF. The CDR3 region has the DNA TGCGCCAGCAGCTACGGACAGGGCCAAGAGACCCAGTACTTC.

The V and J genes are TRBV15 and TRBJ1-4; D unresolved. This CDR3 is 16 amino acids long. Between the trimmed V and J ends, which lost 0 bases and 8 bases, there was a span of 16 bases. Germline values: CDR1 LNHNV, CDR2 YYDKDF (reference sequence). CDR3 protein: CATSREGLGWREKLFF. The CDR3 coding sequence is TGTGCCACCAGCAGAGAAGGATTAGGGTGGAGGGAAAAACTGTTTTTT.

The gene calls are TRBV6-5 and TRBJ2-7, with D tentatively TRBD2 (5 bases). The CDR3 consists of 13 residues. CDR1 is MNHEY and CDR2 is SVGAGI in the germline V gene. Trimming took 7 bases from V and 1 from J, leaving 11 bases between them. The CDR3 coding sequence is TGTGCCAGCACCCCGGGGAGTTCCTACGAGCAGTACTTC. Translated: CASTPGSSYEQYF.

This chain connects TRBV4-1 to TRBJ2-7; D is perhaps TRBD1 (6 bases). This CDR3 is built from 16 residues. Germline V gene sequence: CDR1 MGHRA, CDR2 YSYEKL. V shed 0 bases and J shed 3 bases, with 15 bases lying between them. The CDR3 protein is CASSQDPDRQYYEQYF. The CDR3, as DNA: TGCGCCAGCAGCCAAGACCCGGACAGACAATACTACGAGCAGTACTTC.

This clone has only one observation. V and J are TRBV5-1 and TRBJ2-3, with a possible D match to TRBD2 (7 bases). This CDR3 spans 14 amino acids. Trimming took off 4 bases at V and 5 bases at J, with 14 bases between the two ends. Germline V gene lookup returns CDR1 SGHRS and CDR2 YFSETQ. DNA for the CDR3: TGCGCCAGCAGCCCCCGCGGGGGCGGAGATACGCAGTATTTT. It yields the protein CASSPRGGGDTQYF.

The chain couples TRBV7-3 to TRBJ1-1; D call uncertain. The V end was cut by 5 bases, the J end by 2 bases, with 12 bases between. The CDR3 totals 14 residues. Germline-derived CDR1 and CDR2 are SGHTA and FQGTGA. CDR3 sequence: CASSPSGVNTEAFF. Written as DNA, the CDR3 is TGTGCCAGCAGCCCGTCCGGGGTAAACACTGAAGCTTTCTTT.

CDR3 bases: TGCGCCAGCAGCCAAGATTGGACTGAAGGCGCGCAGTACTTC. Residues: CASSQDWTEGAQYF. The chain couples TRBV4-3 to TRBJ2-7; TRBD2 is a possible D gene (5 bases). The germline CDR1 and CDR2 sequences are LGHNA and YSLEER. Trimming took 0 bases from V and 9 from J, leaving 15 bases between them. CDR3 length: 14 residues.

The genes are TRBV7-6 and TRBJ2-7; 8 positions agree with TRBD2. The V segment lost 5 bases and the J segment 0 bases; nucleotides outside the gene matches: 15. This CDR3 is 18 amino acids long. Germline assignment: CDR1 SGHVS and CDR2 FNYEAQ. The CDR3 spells CASSPRSGGTPRSYEQYF. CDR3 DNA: TGTGCCAGCAGCCCTAGGTCGGGGGGGACTCCTCGCTCCTACGAGCAGTACTTC.

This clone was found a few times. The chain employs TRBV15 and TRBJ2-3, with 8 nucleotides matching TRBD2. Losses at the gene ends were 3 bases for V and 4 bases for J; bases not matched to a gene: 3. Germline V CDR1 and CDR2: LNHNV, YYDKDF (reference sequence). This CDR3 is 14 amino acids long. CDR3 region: CATSSFGGADTQYF. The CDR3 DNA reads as TGTGCCACCAGCAGCTTCGGGGGGGCAGATACGCAGTATTTT.

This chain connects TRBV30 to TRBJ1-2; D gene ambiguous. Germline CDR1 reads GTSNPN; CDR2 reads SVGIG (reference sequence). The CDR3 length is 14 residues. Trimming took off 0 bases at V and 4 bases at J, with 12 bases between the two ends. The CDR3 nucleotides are TGTGCCTGGAGTGTTAATTACGAGGGCTATGGCTACACCTTC. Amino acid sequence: CAWSVNYEGYGYTF.

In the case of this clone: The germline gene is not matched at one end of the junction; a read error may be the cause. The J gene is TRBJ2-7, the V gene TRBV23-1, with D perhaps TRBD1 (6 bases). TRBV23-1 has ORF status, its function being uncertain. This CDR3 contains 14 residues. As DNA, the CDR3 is TGCGCCAGCCACATCAACTTACAGGGAAGGGATCTGCACTTC. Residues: CASHINLQGRDLHF.

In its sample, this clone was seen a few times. This chain's CDR3 is CASSRQGISTGELFF. The CDR3 DNA follows: TGTGCCAGTAGTAGACAGGGGATAAGCACCGGGGAGCTGTTTTTT. This sequence joins TRBV19 and TRBJ2-2; 8 nucleotides align to TRBD1. Germline assignment: CDR1 LNHDA and CDR2 SQIVND (reference sequence). The CDR3 sequence is 15 residues long. V trimming: 4 bases; J trimming: 4 bases; junction bases outside the gene matches: 5. Looking up the rest from reference TRBV19 and TRBJ2-2 gives the full variable domain: DGGITQSPKYLFRKEGQNVTLSCEQNLNHDAMYWYRQDPGQGLRLIYYSQIVNDFQKGDIAEGYSVSREKKESFPLTVTSAQKNPTAFYLCASSRQGISTGELFFGEGSRLTVL.

CDR3 DNA: TGTGCCAGCAGCGTAGGGAGCGCCGGGGAGCTGTTTTTT. It is translated as CASSVGSAGELFF. This rearrangement joins TRBV9 to TRBJ2-2; D uncertain. Trimming shortened V by 0 bases and J by 6 bases, and 6 bases separated the two germline ends. This CDR3 is 13 amino acids long. Looked up from germline, CDR1 is SGDLS and CDR2 is YYNGEE.

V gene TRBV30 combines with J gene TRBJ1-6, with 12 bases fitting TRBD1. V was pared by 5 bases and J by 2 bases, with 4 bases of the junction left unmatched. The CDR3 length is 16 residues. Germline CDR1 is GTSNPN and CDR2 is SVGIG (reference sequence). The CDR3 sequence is CAWGDRGLPYNSPLHF. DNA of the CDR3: TGTGCCTGGGGGGACAGGGGGCTCCCCTATAATTCACCCCTCCACTTT.

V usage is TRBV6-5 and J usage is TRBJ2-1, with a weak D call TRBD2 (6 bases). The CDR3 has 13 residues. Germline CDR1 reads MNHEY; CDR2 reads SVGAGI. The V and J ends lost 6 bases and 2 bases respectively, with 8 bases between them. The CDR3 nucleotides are TGTGCCAGCAGCCGGGAGACCTACAATGAGCAGTTCTTC. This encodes CASSRETYNEQFF.

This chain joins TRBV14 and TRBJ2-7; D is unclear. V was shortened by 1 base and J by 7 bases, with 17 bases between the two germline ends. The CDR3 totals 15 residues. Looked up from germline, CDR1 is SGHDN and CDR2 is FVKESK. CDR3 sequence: CASSQVAGPTEEQYF. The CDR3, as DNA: TGTGCCAGCAGCCAAGTGGCCGGCCCGACGGAGGAGCAGTACTTC.

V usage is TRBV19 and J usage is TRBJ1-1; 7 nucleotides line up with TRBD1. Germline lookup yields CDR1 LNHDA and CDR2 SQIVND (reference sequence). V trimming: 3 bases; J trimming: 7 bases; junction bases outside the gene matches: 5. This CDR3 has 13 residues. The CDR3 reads CASSMSGQDEAFF. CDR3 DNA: TGTGCCAGTAGTATGTCCGGACAGGATGAAGCTTTCTTT.

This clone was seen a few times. CDR3 coding DNA: TGTGCCAGCAGTTCTGACAGGGGCACCCTCTCCTACGAGCAGTACTTC. Its translation: CASSSDRGTLSYEQYF. The V and J genes are TRBV27 and TRBJ2-7, with TRBD1 matching over 8 bases. This CDR3 is 16 amino acids long. V dropped 4 bases and J dropped 0; count of bases not matched to a gene: 8. Germline loops: CDR1 MNHEY, CDR2 SMNVEV (reference sequence).

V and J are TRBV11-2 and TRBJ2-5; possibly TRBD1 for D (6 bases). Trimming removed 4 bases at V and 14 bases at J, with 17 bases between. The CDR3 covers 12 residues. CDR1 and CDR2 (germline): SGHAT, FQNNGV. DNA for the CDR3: TGTGCCAGCAGCTGGGGGCCCCCGGGGCTTTACTTC. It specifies CASSWGPPGLYF.